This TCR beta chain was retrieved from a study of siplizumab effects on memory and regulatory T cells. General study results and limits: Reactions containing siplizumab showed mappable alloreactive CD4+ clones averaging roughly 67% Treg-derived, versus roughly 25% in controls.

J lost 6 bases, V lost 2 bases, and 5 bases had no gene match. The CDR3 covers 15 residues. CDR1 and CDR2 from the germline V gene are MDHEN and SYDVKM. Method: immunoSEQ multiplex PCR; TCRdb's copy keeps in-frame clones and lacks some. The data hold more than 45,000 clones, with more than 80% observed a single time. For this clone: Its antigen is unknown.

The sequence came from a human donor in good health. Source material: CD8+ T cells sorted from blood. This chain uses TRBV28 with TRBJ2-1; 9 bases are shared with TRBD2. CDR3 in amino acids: CASSLVAGEANEQFF. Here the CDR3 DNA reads TGTGCCAGCAGTTTAGTAGCGGGAGAAGCCAATGAGCAGTTCTTC.